The sequence of this T cell receptor (beta chain) was determined in a study of early T cells in non-severe SARS-CoV-2 infection. MiXCR was run by TCRdb on the 5' RACE reads, yielding one entry per CDR3 protein. The data show tens of thousands of distinct CDR3 sequences, 4.9% seen once. The sequenced sample consisted of whole blood. The sequence was obtained from an adult who was a healthcare worker with PCR-confirmed SARS-CoV-2 infection or an uninfected control (not recorded which).

The CDR3 here is CATSDNWEYNEQFF. The CDR3 region has the DNA TGTGCCACCAGTGACAACTGGGAATACAATGAGCAGTTCTTC. This chain connects TRBV24-1 to TRBJ2-1; the D is unclear. CDR1 KGHDR and CDR2 SFDVKD come from the germline V gene. The V gene lost 4 bases and the J gene lost 4 bases, with 10 bases spanning the gap. This CDR3 region has 14 residues.